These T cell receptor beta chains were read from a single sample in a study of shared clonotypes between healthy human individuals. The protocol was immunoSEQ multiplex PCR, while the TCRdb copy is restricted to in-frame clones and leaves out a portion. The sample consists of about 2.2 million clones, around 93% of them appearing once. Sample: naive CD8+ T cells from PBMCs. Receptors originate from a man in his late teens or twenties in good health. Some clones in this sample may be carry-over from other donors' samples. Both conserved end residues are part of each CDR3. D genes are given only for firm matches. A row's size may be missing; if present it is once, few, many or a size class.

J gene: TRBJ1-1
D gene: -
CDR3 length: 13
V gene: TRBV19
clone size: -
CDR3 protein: CASSPRQPHEAFF
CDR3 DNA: TGTGCCAGTAGTCCGCGACAGCCCCATGAAGCTTTCTTT

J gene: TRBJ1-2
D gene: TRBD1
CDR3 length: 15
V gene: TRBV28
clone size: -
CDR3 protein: CASSLLGGLDYGYTF
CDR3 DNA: TGTGCCAGCAGTTTATTAGGGGGCTTGGACTATGGCTACACCTTC

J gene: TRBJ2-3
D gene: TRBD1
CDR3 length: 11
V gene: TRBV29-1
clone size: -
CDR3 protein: CSGDRANTQYF
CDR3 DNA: TGCAGTGGGGACAGGGCTAATACGCAGTATTTT

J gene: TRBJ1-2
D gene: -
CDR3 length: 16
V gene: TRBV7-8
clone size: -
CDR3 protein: CASSLGPMANNYGYTF
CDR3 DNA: TGTGCCAGCAGCTTAGGGCCCATGGCCAATAACTATGGCTACACCTTC

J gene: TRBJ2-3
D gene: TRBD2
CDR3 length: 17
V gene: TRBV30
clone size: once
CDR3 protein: CAWTPPVVLAHTDTQYF
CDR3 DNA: TGTGCCTGGACCCCCCCGGTAGTACTAGCGCACACAGATACGCAGTATTTT

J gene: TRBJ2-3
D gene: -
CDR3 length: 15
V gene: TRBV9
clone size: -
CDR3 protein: CASSVEGRSTDTQYF
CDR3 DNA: TGTGCCAGCAGCGTAGAGGGCCGTAGCACAGATACGCAGTATTTT

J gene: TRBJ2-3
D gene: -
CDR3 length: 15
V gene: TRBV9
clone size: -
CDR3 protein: CASSPQGINTDTQYF
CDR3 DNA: TGTGCCAGCAGCCCGCAGGGGATAAACACAGATACGCAGTATTTT

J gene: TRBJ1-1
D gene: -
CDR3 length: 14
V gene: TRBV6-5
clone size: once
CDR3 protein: CASSYRGPNTEAFF
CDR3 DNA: TGTGCCAGCAGTTACCGGGGCCCGAACACTGAAGCTTTCTTT

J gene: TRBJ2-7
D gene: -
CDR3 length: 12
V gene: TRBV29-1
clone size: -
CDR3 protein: CSARESPYEQYF
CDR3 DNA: TGCAGCGCCAGGGAATCTCCCTACGAGCAGTACTTC

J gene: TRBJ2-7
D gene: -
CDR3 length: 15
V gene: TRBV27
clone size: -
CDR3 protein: CASSVRGAGSTEQYF
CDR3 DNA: TGTGCCAGCAGTGTAAGGGGGGCCGGTTCCACCGAGCAGTACTTC

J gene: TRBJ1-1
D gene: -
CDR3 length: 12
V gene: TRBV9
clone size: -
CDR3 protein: CASSVGKSEAFF
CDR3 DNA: TGTGCCAGCAGCGTAGGGAAGTCTGAAGCTTTCTTT

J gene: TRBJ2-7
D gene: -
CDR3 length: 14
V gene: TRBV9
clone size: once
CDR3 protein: CASSAYRGGDEQYF
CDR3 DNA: TGTGCCAGCAGCGCATACAGGGGAGGAGACGAGCAGTACTTC

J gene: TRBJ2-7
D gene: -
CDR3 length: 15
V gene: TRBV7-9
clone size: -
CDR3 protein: CASSWPGGSDREQYF
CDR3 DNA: TGTGCCAGCAGCTGGCCGGGTGGTAGCGATCGCGAGCAGTACTTC

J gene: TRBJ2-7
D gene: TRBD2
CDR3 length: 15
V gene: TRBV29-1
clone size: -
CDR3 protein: CSVELASGRAYEQYF
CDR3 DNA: TGCAGCGTTGAGCTCGCTAGCGGGAGGGCTTACGAGCAGTACTTC

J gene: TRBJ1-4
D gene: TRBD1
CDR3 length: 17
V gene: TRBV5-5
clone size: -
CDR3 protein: CASSPRDRGRTNEKLFF
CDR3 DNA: TGTGCCAGCAGCCCGCGGGACAGGGGGAGGACTAATGAAAAACTGTTTTTT

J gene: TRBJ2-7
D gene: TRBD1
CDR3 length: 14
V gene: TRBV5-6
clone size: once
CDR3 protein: CASSKPGQGSEQYF
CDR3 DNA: TGTGCCAGCAGCAAACCGGGACAGGGGTCCGAGCAGTACTTC

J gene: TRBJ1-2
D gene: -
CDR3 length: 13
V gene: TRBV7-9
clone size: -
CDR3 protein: CASSQAENYGYTF
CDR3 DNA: TGTGCCAGCAGCCAGGCAGAGAACTATGGCTACACCTTC

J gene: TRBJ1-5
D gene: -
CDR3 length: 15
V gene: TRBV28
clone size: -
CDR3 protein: CASGTDSYSNQPQHF
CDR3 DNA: TGTGCCAGCGGGACTGACAGCTATAGCAATCAGCCCCAGCATTTT

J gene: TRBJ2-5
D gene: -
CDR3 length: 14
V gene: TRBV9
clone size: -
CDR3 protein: CASSGGQRFETQYF
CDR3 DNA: TGTGCCAGCAGCGGGGGACAAAGATTCGAGACCCAGTACTTC

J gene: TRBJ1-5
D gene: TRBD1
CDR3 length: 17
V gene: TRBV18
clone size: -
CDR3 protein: CASSPEGQGRSNQPQHF
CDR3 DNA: TGTGCCAGCTCACCTGAGGGACAGGGTAGGAGCAATCAGCCCCAGCATTTT

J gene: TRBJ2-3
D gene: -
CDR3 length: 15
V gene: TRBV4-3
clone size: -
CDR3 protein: CASSQVARPTDTQYF
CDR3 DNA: TGCGCCAGCAGCCAAGTCGCGCGGCCCACAGATACGCAGTATTTT

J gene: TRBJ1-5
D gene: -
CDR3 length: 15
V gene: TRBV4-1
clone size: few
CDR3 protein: CASSQPGDGNQPQHF
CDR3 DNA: TGCGCCAGCAGCCAACCAGGGGATGGCAATCAGCCCCAGCATTTT

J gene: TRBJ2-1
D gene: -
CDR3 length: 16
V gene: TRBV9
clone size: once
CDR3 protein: CASSAPGGHPDGKQFF
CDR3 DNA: TGTGCCAGCAGCGCCCCGGGGGGACATCCTGACGGTAAGCAGTTCTTC

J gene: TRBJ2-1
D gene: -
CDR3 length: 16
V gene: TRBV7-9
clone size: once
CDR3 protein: CASSLRVDRLGGEQFF
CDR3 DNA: TGTGCCAGCAGCTTAAGGGTCGACAGGTTAGGGGGTGAGCAGTTCTTC

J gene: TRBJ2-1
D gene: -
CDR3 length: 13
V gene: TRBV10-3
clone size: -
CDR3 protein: CAITLDLTGEQFF
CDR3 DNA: TGTGCCATCACCTTAGACCTGACTGGGGAGCAGTTCTTC

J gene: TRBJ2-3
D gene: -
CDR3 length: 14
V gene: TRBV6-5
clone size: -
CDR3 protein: CASSGAGFTDTQYF
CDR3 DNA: TGTGCCAGCAGTGGGGCAGGGTTCACAGATACGCAGTATTTT

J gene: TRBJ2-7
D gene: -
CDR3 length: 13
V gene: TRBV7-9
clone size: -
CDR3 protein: CASSLGTIYEQYF
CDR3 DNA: TGTGCCAGCAGCTTAGGGACGATCTACGAGCAGTACTTC

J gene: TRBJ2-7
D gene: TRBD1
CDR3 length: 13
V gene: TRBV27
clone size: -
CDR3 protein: CASSRGQGNEQYF
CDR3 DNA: TGTGCCAGCAGTCGGGGACAGGGAAACGAGCAGTACTTC